This T cell receptor beta chain emerged from a study of control samples from healthy donors and cancer patients. The table lists this clone with a count of one. The table came from immunoSEQ multiplex PCR; TCRdb's copy has only in-frame clones and leaves some out. The profile shows about 130,000 clones, 70% to 90% of them singletons. Trimming took 0 bases from V and 1 from J, leaving 11 bases between them. Germline assignment: CDR1 SGDLS and CDR2 YYNGEE. This CDR3 region has 17 residues. The receptor's source is a man in his fifties in good health. The specimen was blood. This rearrangement joins TRBV9 to TRBJ1-6; D is ambiguous. The CDR3 is CASSVGIHGSYNSPLHF. The CDR3 bases are TGTGCCAGCAGCGTAGGAATCCACGGATCCTATAATTCACCCCTCCACTTT.